The following is a T cell receptor (beta chain) sequence with its context. Its antigen is not identified. This sample stems from a study of CD8+CD57+ T cells in acquired aplastic anemia. Study-level background: Sorted CD4+ plus CD8+ cells gave DNA averaging roughly 3 ug.

Study results and limitations: Common to patients and controls were roughly 30 CD8+ CDR3 sequences.

The CDR3 is 14 amino acids. Between the trimmed V and J ends, which lost 5 bases and 5 bases, there was a span of 15 bases. CD8+CD57+ cell expansion had been shown by flow cytometry in patients chosen for sequencing. Blood came from patients not yet given any therapy. Profiling of TCR beta VDJ combinations and CDR3 sequences used genomic DNA as template. TCRdb fed the reads into MiXCR, producing one record per CDR3 protein. The sample yields roughly 240,000 distinct CDR3 sequences, roughly half seen once. Sequenced material: sorted CD4+, CD8+, or CD8+CD57+ T cells (not recorded which) from PBMCs. The rearrangement joins TRBV12-3 or TRBV12-4 to TRBJ1-1; maybe TRBD1 (6 bases). The origin of this receptor is a human donor with aplastic anemia. CDR3 bases: TGTGCCAGCAGTGAGGGGGGAGAGTGGACTGAAGCTTTCTTT. It yields the protein CASSEGGEWTEAFF.